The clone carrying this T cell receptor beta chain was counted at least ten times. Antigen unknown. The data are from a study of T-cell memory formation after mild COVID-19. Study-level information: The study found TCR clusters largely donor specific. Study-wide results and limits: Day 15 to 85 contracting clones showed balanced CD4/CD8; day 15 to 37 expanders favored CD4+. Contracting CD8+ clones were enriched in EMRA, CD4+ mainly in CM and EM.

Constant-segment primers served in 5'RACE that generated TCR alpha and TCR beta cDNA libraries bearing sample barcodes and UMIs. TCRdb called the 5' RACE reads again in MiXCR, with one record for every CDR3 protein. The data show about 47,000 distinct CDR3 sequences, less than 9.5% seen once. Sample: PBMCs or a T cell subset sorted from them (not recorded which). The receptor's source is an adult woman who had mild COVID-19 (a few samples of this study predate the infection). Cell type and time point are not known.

The CDR3 DNA follows: TGCGCCAGCAGCCAACTGGGATCCAAAAACATTCAGTACTTC. Protein: CASSQLGSKNIQYF. The gene calls are TRBV4-3 and TRBJ2-4; D remains ambiguous. This CDR3 contains 14 residues. Germline CDR1 is LGHNA and CDR2 is YSLEER. Trimming cost V 2 bases and J 2 bases, with 7 bases left between them.